This TCR beta chain was identified in a study of shared clonotypes between healthy human individuals. The CDR3 loop spans 14 amino acids. Germline assignment: CDR1 KGHSH and CDR2 LQKENI. V was trimmed by 3 bases and J by 0 bases, leaving 6 bases between them. Sorted-subset replicate PCR reactions contained roughly 200 ng DNA, corresponding to about 30,000 T cell genomes. TCRdb keeps only in-frame clones here, not all; method: immunoSEQ multiplex PCR. The sample carries around 1,100,000 clones, approximately 80% recorded once. The receptor's source is a man aged 18 to 29 in good health. Some clones in this sample may be carry-over from other donors' samples. The source material was memory CD4+ T cells from PBMCs. Specified subset: CD45RA-negative fraction. The chain has TRBV18 and TRBJ1-3; no clear D gene. Written as DNA, the CDR3 is TGTGCCAGCTCACCCCAGAACTCTGGAAACACCATATATTTT. This codes for CASSPQNSGNTIYF.